The rows below give T cell receptor beta chains drawn from one sample of a study of blood T cell repertoires in COVID-19. Clones were sequenced by immunoSEQ multiplex PCR, and TCRdb holds only the in-frame ones, with some missing. The data show about 220,000 clones, with less than 90% seen just once and 4% to 6% held by the top ten. The sequenced material came from peripheral blood. These receptors all come from a woman aged 60 to 75 who had recovered from COVID-19. The CDR3 runs from the conserved cysteine through the conserved F or W. A D gene is named only where the DNA matches it firmly. Part of the rows lack a size; the others show once, few, many or a class for expanded clones.

.	few	TRBJ2-1	TRBV6-5	CASGTGLVNNEQFF	TGTGCCAGCGGCACAGGGCTCGTCAACAATGAGCAGTTCTTC
TRBD1	.	TRBJ1-3	TRBV19	CASSIGQAYSGNTIYF	TGTGCCAGTAGTATCGGACAGGCATACTCTGGAAACACCATATATTTT
TRBD2	.	TRBJ2-5	TRBV10-3	CAISEPPWGSGEETQYF	TGTGCCATCAGTGAGCCCCCCTGGGGTAGCGGGGAAGAGACCCAGTACTTC
TRBD2	.	TRBJ2-7	TRBV6-5	CASSRTSGAEQYF	TGTGCCAGCAGTCGGACTAGCGGGGCCGAGCAGTACTTC
.	few	TRBJ1-6	TRBV2	CASSAIGQKGGPLHF	TGTGCCAGCAGTGCTATCGGCCAGAAAGGAGGACCCCTCCACTTT
TRBD2	.	TRBJ2-1	TRBV6-1	CASSDPSGGGAVNEQFF	TGTGCCAGCAGTGACCCCTCTGGCGGGGGGGCCGTCAATGAGCAGTTCTTC
TRBD1	.	TRBJ2-3	TRBV2	CASRTGTGGPYSTDTQYF	TGTGCCAGCAGAACCGGGACAGGGGGCCCCTATAGCACAGATACGCAGTATTTT
.	.	TRBJ1-5	TRBV27	CASSLSGQGQPQHF	TGTGCCAGCAGTTTATCTGGCCAGGGTCAGCCCCAGCATTTT
.	.	TRBJ1-2	TRBV10-3	CAISDGGGANYGYTF	TGTGCCATCAGTGATGGTGGGGGCGCGAACTATGGCTACACCTTC
TRBD2	.	TRBJ2-5	TRBV7-2	CASSLGLAGGGRETQNF	TGTGCCAGCAGCTTAGGACTAGCGGGGGGGGGTCGAGAGACCCAGAACTTC
.	once	TRBJ2-5	TRBV7-3	CASSLVRGARETQYF	TGTGCCAGCAGCTTAGTCCGGGGAGCACGAGAGACCCAGTACTTC
TRBD2	.	TRBJ2-5	TRBV7-3	CASSSGSGGANGETQYF	TGTGCCAGCAGCTCCGGTAGCGGGGGGGCTAACGGAGAGACCCAGTACTTC
.	.	TRBJ1-5	TRBV16	CASSQFAGVNQPQHF	TGTGCCAGCAGCCAATTTGCAGGGGTCAATCAGCCCCAGCATTTT
TRBD1	once	TRBJ2-3	TRBV18	CASSPPGQVTDTQYF	TGTGCCAGCTCACCACCGGGACAGGTCACAGATACGCAGTATTTT
TRBD2	.	TRBJ2-5	TRBV5-1	CASSSSLAGGSGETQYF	TGCGCCAGCAGCTCATCCCTAGCGGGGGGCTCGGGGGAGACCCAGTACTTC
.	.	TRBJ2-2	TRBV9	CASSPQGSNTGELFF	TGTGCCAGCAGCCCACAGGGATCGAACACCGGGGAGCTGTTTTTT
.	once	TRBJ2-2	TRBV2	CASRARGSRDTGELFF	TGTGCCAGCAGGGCCCGGGGTAGCCGGGACACCGGGGAGCTGTTTTTT
TRBD2	.	TRBJ2-3	TRBV11-2	CASSPSGGARDTQYF	TGTGCCAGCAGCCCTAGCGGGGGGGCAAGAGATACGCAGTATTTT
.	.	TRBJ2-7	TRBV18	CASSPSGGGYEQYF	TGTGCCAGCTCACCGTCGGGGGGCGGCTACGAGCAGTACTTC
TRBD2	.	TRBJ2-5	TRBV7-6	CASSPRLAGESAETQYF	TGTGCCAGCAGCCCCCGACTAGCGGGGGAATCCGCGGAGACCCAGTACTTC
TRBD1	.	TRBJ1-1	TRBV5-1	CASRPPGQGPPNTEAFF	TGCGCCAGCAGGCCTCCGGGACAGGGGCCGCCGAACACTGAAGCTTTCTTT
TRBD2	.	TRBJ2-1	TRBV16	CASSQRTSVNEQFF	TGTGCCAGCAGCCAACGGACTAGCGTCAATGAGCAGTTCTTC
TRBD1	few	TRBJ1-4	TRBV5-4	CASSSQGAHEKLFF	TGTGCCAGCAGCTCCCAGGGGGCGCATGAAAAACTGTTTTTT
.	.	TRBJ1-1	TRBV30	CAWSTGRGTEAFF	TGTGCCTGGAGCACGGGGAGGGGAACTGAAGCTTTCTTT
TRBD1	.	TRBJ1-4	TRBV3-1/TRBV3-2	CASSHETGAEKLFF	TGTGCCAGCAGCCATGAAACAGGGGCTGAAAAACTGTTTTTT
TRBD1	.	TRBJ1-4	TRBV11-2	CASSLGTGAQKLFF	TGTGCCAGCAGCTTAGGGACAGGGGCCCAAAAACTGTTTTTT
.	.	TRBJ2-4	TRBV5-4	CASSLGVAKNIQYF	TGTGCCAGCAGCTTAGGGGTAGCCAAAAACATTCAGTACTTC
.	many	TRBJ1-5	TRBV19	CASHPTRGGNQPQHF	TGTGCCAGCCACCCCACCCGGGGAGGCAATCAGCCCCAGCATTTT
TRBD1	.	TRBJ2-3	TRBV30	CAWSEGTGQTDTQYF	TGTGCCTGGAGTGAGGGGACAGGACAAACAGATACGCAGTATTTT